Given below is one T cell receptor (beta chain) in context. Its target is not known. This sample stems from a study of T cells in localized non-small cell lung cancer. Regarding the study as a whole: Paired adjacent lung recovered a median approximately 57 of the top 100 tumor clones.

Method: immunoSEQ multiplex PCR; TCRdb's copy keeps in-frame clones and lacks some. The sample has 1,000 or so clones, around a third seen once. The CDR3 has 17 residues. Trimming took 7 bases from V and 2 from J; bases not matched to a gene: 11. Per germline, CDR1 WNHNN and CDR2 SYGVQD (reference sequence). The TCR originated in a female donor of 60 years or more with stage I lung adenocarcinoma. V and J are TRBV10-1 and TRBJ2-1, with 10 positions matching TRBD2. The sequencing used normal lung tissue next to the tumor, collected before any cancer treatment. The CDR3 region has the DNA TGCGCCAGCAAGATGGAGCGGGAGGGCCACACCTACAATGAGCAGTTCTTC. This codes for CASKMEREGHTYNEQFF.